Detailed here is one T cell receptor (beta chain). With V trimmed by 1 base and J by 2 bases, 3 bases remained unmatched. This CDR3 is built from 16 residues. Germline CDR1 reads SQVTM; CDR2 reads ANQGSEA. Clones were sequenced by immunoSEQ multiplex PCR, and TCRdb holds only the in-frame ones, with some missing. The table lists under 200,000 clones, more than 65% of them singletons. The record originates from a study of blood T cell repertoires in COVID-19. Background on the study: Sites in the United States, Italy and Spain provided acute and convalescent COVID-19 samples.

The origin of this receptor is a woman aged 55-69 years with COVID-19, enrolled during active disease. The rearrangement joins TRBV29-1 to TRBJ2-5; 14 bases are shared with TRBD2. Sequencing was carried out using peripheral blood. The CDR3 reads CSVEGLAGGSQETQYF. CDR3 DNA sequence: TGCAGCGTTGAAGGACTAGCGGGAGGGTCTCAAGAGACCCAGTACTTC.